These 5 T cell receptor beta chains share one sample of origin, sequenced in a study of blood T cell repertoires in COVID-19. Produced via immunoSEQ multiplex PCR; TCRdb's table is partial and in-frame only. The table lists some 200,000 clones, about four fifths of them singletons. The sample taken for sequencing was PBMCs or T cells enriched from blood (not recorded which). Every receptor here comes from a woman between 35 and 50 years old with acute COVID-19.

The chain links TRBV5-1 to TRBJ1-5, with TRBD1 as a possible D gene (5 bases). The CDR3 contains 15 residues. Germline CDR1 SGHRS, CDR2 YFSETQ. Trimming stripped 5 bases from V and 0 bases from J, with 12 bases between. Here the CDR3 DNA reads TGCGCCAGCAGACTGACAGTTAATAGCAATCAGCCCCAGCATTTT. Its protein is CASRLTVNSNQPQHF. Together with reference TRBV5-1 and TRBJ1-5, the CDR3 gives the full variable domain: KAGVTQTPRYLIKTRGQQVTLSCSPISGHRSVSWYQQTPGQGLQFLFEYFSETQRNKGNFPGRFSGRQFSNSRSEMNVSTLELGDSALYLCASRLTVNSNQPQHFGDGTRLSIL.

The chain has TRBV19 and TRBJ2-3, with D possibly TRBD2 on 6 matching bases. The germline CDR1 and CDR2 sequences are LNHDA and SQIVND (reference sequence). There are 16 residues in the CDR3. V was shortened by 4 bases and J by 5 bases, with 19 bases between the two germline ends. CDR3 protein: CASSSPASVKGDTQYF. The CDR3 region has the DNA TGTGCCAGTAGTAGCCCTGCTAGCGTAAAGGGAGATACGCAGTATTTT.

The V gene is TRBV3-1 (or the pseudogene TRBV3-2), the J gene TRBJ2-7, with TRBD1 matching over 8 bases. Germline CDR1 is LGHDT and CDR2 is YNNKEL (reference sequence). Trimming cost V 0 bases and J 5 bases; bases outside gene matches: 6. The CDR3 is made up of 15 amino acids. The CDR3 protein is CASSQDLGQENEQYF. The CDR3 DNA is TGTGCCAGCAGCCAAGATCTGGGACAGGAGAACGAGCAGTACTTC.

This clone was recorded a few times. The chain joins TRBV6-5 to TRBJ1-4; no clear D gene. The CDR3 is 16 residues long. From germline, CDR1 is MNHEY and CDR2 SVGAGI. V dropped 0 bases and J dropped 4 bases, with 12 bases sitting between them. The DNA of the CDR3 is TGTGCCAGCAGTTACTCGCTCAGGCCCGATAATGAAAAACTGTTTTTT. The encoded protein is CASSYSLRPDNEKLFF.

V is TRBV7-2 and J is TRBJ2-3, with D possibly matching TRBD2 (5 bases). Trimming pared 5 bases from V and 1 base from J, leaving 10 bases between. The CDR3 runs to 14 residues. Germline-derived CDR1 and CDR2 are SGHTA and FQGNSA. CDR3 DNA sequence: TGTGCCAGCAGCGTGATTAGCGGCACAGATACGCAGTATTTT. As protein: CASSVISGTDTQYF.